The 14 T cell receptor beta chains below all came from one sample that was sequenced in a study of blood T cells in healthy people across ages. The second PCR ran roughly 6 to 12 cycles with a sample-barcoded 5' primer and J-beta primers. TCRdb reprocessed the 5' RACE reads via MiXCR and lists one record per CDR3 protein. The table includes about 780,000 distinct CDR3 sequences, 35% to 50% detected once. The sample comprised blood. The receptors come from a man older than 75 in good health.

The rearrangement links TRBV2 to TRBJ2-3; D is uncertain. CDR1 SNHLY and CDR2 FYNNEI come from the germline V gene. The CDR3 extends over 11 amino acids. The V end was cut by 7 bases, the J end by 4 bases, with 6 bases between. For the CDR3, the DNA is TGTGCCAGCATGACGGCAGATACGCAGTATTTT. It is translated as CASMTADTQYF. Using reference TRBV2 and TRBJ2-3 for the parts outside the CDR3, the full variable domain is EPEVTQTPSHQVTQMGQEVILRCVPISNHLYFYWYRQILGQKVEFLVSFYNNEISEKSEIFDDQFSVERPDGSNFTLKIRSTKLEDSAMYFCASMTADTQYFGPGTRLTVL.

The chain couples TRBV9 to TRBJ2-5; TRBD2 matches at 7 bases. The CDR3 loop spans 17 amino acids. Trimming at V came to 0 bases and at J to 3 bases, leaving 11 bases not matched to a gene. Germline V gene lookup returns CDR1 SGDLS and CDR2 YYNGEE. The CDR3 DNA is TGTGCCAGCAGCGTAGATATTATCGGGACTATCAAAGAGACCCAGTACTTC. Its protein is CASSVDIIGTIKETQYF.

This sequence joins TRBV29-1 and TRBJ2-4; 8 bases fit TRBD2. CDR3 length: 14 amino acids. V lost 6 bases, J lost 6 bases, and 10 bases stayed unmatched. CDR1 and CDR2 (germline): SQVTM, ANQGSEA. CDR3 residues: CSVPTDGRGNIQYF. DNA for the CDR3: TGCAGCGTACCGACCGACGGGAGGGGAAACATTCAGTACTTC.

The gene calls are TRBV20-1 and TRBJ2-3; 9 nucleotides match TRBD1. After removal of 1 base from V and 6 bases from J, the junction contained 8 bases not matched to a gene. Germline loops: CDR1 DFQATT, CDR2 SNEGSKA (reference sequence). The CDR3 totals 15 residues. CDR3 bases: TGCAGTGCTAGAGCTCCCGGACAGGGGCAGGATACGCAGTATTTT. Translation gives CSARAPGQGQDTQYF.

This clonotype appeared a single time. CDR3 bases: TGTGCCAGCAGGCCGGTTGGGGCGGGGAATTCACCCCTCCACTTT. Amino acids: CASRPVGAGNSPLHF. This chain joins TRBV27 and TRBJ1-6; possibly TRBD1 for D (5 bases). The CDR3 spans 15 residues. Germline assignment: CDR1 MNHEY and CDR2 SMNVEV (reference sequence). V gave up 6 bases and J gave up 7 bases, with 16 bases separating them.

With respect to this clonotype: A clone one base away is much larger, so this may be a read error. V and J are TRBV5-6 and TRBJ2-3, with D maybe TRBD2 (6 bases). In germline, CDR1 is SGHDT, CDR2 YYEEEE. The CDR3 has 15 amino acids. DNA for the CDR3: TGTGCCTGCAGCCTCGCGGGGTTCAGCACAGATACGCAGTATTTT. It specifies CACSLAGFSTDTQYF.

In its sample, this clonotype was seen a few times. The rearrangement joins TRBV7-2 to TRBJ2-7; 12 nucleotides line up with TRBD2. V dropped 5 bases and J dropped 6; count of bases not matched to a gene: 8. CDR1 and CDR2 from the germline V gene are SGHTA and FQGNSA. The CDR3 consists of 15 residues. The CDR3 sequence: CASSARLAGAGEQYF. In DNA, the CDR3 is TGTGCCAGCAGCGCCCGACTAGCGGGAGCTGGCGAGCAGTACTTC.

The chain couples TRBV7-9 to TRBJ2-2; D uncertain. Trimming stripped 1 base from V and 11 bases from J, with 8 bases between. The CDR3 consists of 12 residues. In germline, CDR1 is SEHNR, CDR2 FQNEAQ (reference sequence). The CDR3 region has the DNA TGTGCCAGCAGCTTAGAGTCACCTGAGCTGTTTTTT. Translated: CASSLESPELFF.

Concerning this clonotype itself: With a much larger clone just one base away, this may be a read error. J is TRBJ2-5 and V is TRBV6-5, with 11 bases fitting TRBD2. This CDR3 has 15 residues. Germline V CDR1 and CDR2: MNHEY, SVGAGI. V trimming: 5 bases; J trimming: 11 bases; junction bases outside the gene matches: 13. The CDR3 sequence: CASSPGLAAHNEQYF. CDR3 DNA sequence: TGTGCCAGCAGTCCGGGACTAGCGGCACACAATGAGCAGTACTTC.

This clonotype occurred a few times. The rearrangement links TRBV2 to TRBJ2-1, with TRBD1 matching over 8 bases. The CDR3 totals 14 residues. The V and J ends lost 5 bases and 6 bases, in that order; junction bases with no gene match: 6. Per germline, CDR1 SNHLY and CDR2 FYNNEI. CDR3 nucleotide sequence: TGTGCCAGCAGTCTCCGGACAGGGATCAATGAGCAGTTCTTC. Its protein is CASSLRTGINEQFF.

The rearrangement uses TRBV20-1 and TRBJ2-7; 12 nucleotides align to TRBD2. The germline V gene encodes CDR1 DFQATT and CDR2 SNEGSKA (reference sequence). The CDR3 totals 14 residues. V was clipped by 6 bases and J by 5 bases; unmatched bases: 8. CDR3: CSAGLAGKVHEQYF. Written as DNA, the CDR3 is TGCAGTGCAGGACTAGCGGGGAAGGTCCACGAGCAGTACTTC.

This clonotype has just a few counts. The chain has TRBV10-3 and TRBJ1-5, with no clear D. The CDR3 is 13 residues long. V lost 5 bases and J lost 5, with 10 bases in between. The V gene's germline CDR1 is ENHRY and CDR2 SYGVKD. The CDR3 region has the DNA TGTGCCATCAGTCTAGACAAGGATCAGCCCCAGCATTTT. The encoded protein is CAISLDKDQPQHF.

In its sample, this clonotype was seen a few times. The chain's CDR3 is CASRETEMNTEAFF. In DNA, the CDR3 is TGTGCCAGCAGGGAGACAGAAATGAACACTGAAGCTTTCTTT. This chain uses TRBV2 with TRBJ1-1, with D possibly TRBD1 on 5 matching bases. Germline values: CDR1 SNHLY, CDR2 FYNNEI. V lost 6 bases, J lost 0 bases, and 11 bases lay in between. The CDR3 totals 14 residues.

The chain combines TRBV5-6 with TRBJ2-3; TRBD2 is a possible D gene (5 bases). Germline V gives CDR1 SGHDT, CDR2 YYEEEE. This CDR3 spans 14 amino acids. Deletions cut 4 bases from V and 8 bases from J, with 17 bases between. CDR3 loop: CASSPSGRVSTQYF. DNA of the CDR3: TGTGCCAGCAGCCCGAGCGGTAGGGTTTCTACGCAGTATTTT.